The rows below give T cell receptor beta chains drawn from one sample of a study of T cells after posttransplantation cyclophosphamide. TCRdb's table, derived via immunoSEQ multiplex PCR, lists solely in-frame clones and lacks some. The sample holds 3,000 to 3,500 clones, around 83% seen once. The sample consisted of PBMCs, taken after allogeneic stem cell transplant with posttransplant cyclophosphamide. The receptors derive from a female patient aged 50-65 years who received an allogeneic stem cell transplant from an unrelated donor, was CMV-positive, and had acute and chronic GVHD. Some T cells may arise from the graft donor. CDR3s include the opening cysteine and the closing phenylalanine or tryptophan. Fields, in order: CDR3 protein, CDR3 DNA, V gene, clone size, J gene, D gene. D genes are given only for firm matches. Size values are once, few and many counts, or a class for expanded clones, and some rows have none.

CDR3: CASSRTTAYEQYF
DNA: TGTGCCAGCAGCCGAACGACTGCCTACGAGCAGTACTTC
V: TRBV7-3
size: NA
J: TRBJ2-7
D: NA

CDR3: CARSLDGQTIKRGANVLTF
DNA: TGTGCCAGAAGCTTGGACGGACAGACGATTAAGCGAGGGGCCAACGTCCTGACTTTC
V: TRBV5-3
size: NA
J: TRBJ2-6
D: NA

CDR3: CASSQVRGAHNEQFF
DNA: TGTGCCAGCAGCCAAGTTCGCGGGGCTCACAATGAGCAGTTCTTC
V: TRBV4-2
size: NA
J: TRBJ2-1
D: NA

CDR3: CASDSGTGYYGYTF
DNA: TGTGCCAGCGATTCCGGGACAGGTTACTATGGCTACACCTTC
V: TRBV28
size: once
J: TRBJ1-2
D: TRBD1

CDR3: CASKLAGGLIDEQYF
DNA: TGTGCCAGCAAACTAGCGGGGGGGCTAATAGACGAGCAGTACTTC
V: TRBV28
size: NA
J: TRBJ2-7
D: TRBD2

CDR3: CASRGLRTTHNEQFF
DNA: TGTGCCAGCAGGGGCCTGAGGACTACCCACAATGAGCAGTTCTTC
V: TRBV6-1
size: NA
J: TRBJ2-1
D: NA

CDR3: CASSLAGVGNEQFF
DNA: TGTGCCAGCAGCTTAGCAGGGGTGGGAAATGAGCAGTTCTTC
V: TRBV11-2
size: NA
J: TRBJ2-1
D: NA

CDR3: CASSLETGFYEQFF
DNA: TGTGCCAGCAGTTTGGAGACAGGGTTCTATGAGCAGTTCTTC
V: TRBV28
size: NA
J: TRBJ2-1
D: TRBD1

CDR3: CASRPDRTTDTQYF
DNA: TGTGCCAGCAGACCAGACAGGACCACAGATACGCAGTATTTT
V: TRBV11-2
size: few
J: TRBJ2-3
D: NA

CDR3: CASRLTGGISPLHF
DNA: TGTGCCAGCAGATTAACAGGGGGCATCTCACCCCTCCACTTT
V: TRBV27
size: few
J: TRBJ1-6
D: TRBD1

CDR3: CASRITGTANEKLFF
DNA: TGTGCCAGCAGAATTACAGGGACGGCTAATGAAAAACTGTTTTTT
V: TRBV2
size: few
J: TRBJ1-4
D: NA

CDR3: CASSLAPGLVETQYF
DNA: TGTGCCAGCAGCTTAGCGCCGGGACTGGTGGAGACCCAGTACTTC
V: TRBV7-8
size: NA
J: TRBJ2-5
D: NA

CDR3: CASTAAGGPDTQYF
DNA: TGTGCCAGCACTGCGGCGGGAGGGCCGGATACGCAGTATTTT
V: TRBV2
size: NA
J: TRBJ2-3
D: TRBD2

CDR3: CAITASGIYNEQFF
DNA: TGTGCCATCACGGCCAGCGGTATATACAATGAGCAGTTCTTC
V: TRBV10-3
size: NA
J: TRBJ2-1
D: NA

CDR3: CASSPKTGSYNEQFF
DNA: TGCGCCAGCAGCCCCAAGACAGGAAGCTACAATGAGCAGTTCTTC
V: TRBV4-3
size: NA
J: TRBJ2-1
D: NA

CDR3: CASSSWDRGLYGYTF
DNA: TGTGCCAGCAGCTCATGGGACAGGGGTCTCTATGGCTACACCTTC
V: TRBV11-1
size: NA
J: TRBJ1-2
D: TRBD1

CDR3: CASSTRDSYEQYF
DNA: TGTGCCAGTAGTACCCGGGACAGCTACGAGCAGTACTTC
V: TRBV19
size: NA
J: TRBJ2-7
D: TRBD1

CDR3: CASSWDRGYNEQFF
DNA: TGTGCCAGCAGCTGGGACAGGGGGTACAATGAGCAGTTCTTC
V: TRBV5-4
size: once
J: TRBJ2-1
D: TRBD1

CDR3: CASSLALAGGYEQYF
DNA: TGTGCCAGCAGCTTAGCGCTAGCGGGGGGCTACGAGCAGTACTTC
V: TRBV7-2
size: NA
J: TRBJ2-7
D: TRBD2

CDR3: CSVDGGLIRNTDTQYF
DNA: TGCAGCGTTGACGGGGGGCTCATTCGAAACACAGATACGCAGTATTTT
V: TRBV29-1
size: NA
J: TRBJ2-3
D: NA

CDR3: CASLSLNTEAFF
DNA: TGTGCCAGCCTATCCCTAAACACTGAAGCTTTCTTT
V: TRBV5-8
size: NA
J: TRBJ1-1
D: NA

CDR3: CASSYSEAGSREQYF
DNA: TGTGCCAGCAGTTACTCTGAGGCGGGATCGAGGGAGCAGTACTTC
V: TRBV6-5
size: NA
J: TRBJ2-7
D: NA

CDR3: CSVGGQKLYNEQFF
DNA: TGCAGCGTTGGAGGCCAGAAACTTTACAATGAGCAGTTCTTC
V: TRBV29-1
size: NA
J: TRBJ2-1
D: NA

CDR3: CASGRGAQETQYF
DNA: TGTGCCAGCGGACGGGGAGCCCAAGAGACCCAGTACTTC
V: TRBV27
size: NA
J: TRBJ2-5
D: NA

CDR3: CASSPMTSTDTQYF
DNA: TGTGCCAGCAGCCCGATGACTAGCACCGATACGCAGTATTTT
V: TRBV7-3
size: NA
J: TRBJ2-3
D: TRBD2

CDR3: CASFTGTRNEQYF
DNA: TGTGCCAGCTTTACCGGGACTAGGAACGAGCAGTACTTC
V: TRBV18
size: NA
J: TRBJ2-7
D: TRBD2

CDR3: CASSLDRFPYEQYF
DNA: TGTGCCAGCAGTCTTGACAGGTTTCCCTACGAGCAGTACTTC
V: TRBV6-5
size: NA
J: TRBJ2-7
D: NA

CDR3: CASSLRADTQYF
DNA: TGTGCCAGCAGCCTTCGGGCAGATACGCAGTATTTT
V: TRBV7-6
size: NA
J: TRBJ2-3
D: NA

CDR3: CASKSLETGYNQPQHF
DNA: TGTGCCAGCAAAAGTTTGGAGACAGGGTACAATCAGCCCCAGCATTTT
V: TRBV28
size: NA
J: TRBJ1-5
D: TRBD1

CDR3: CASSVTGLKNTGELFF
DNA: TGTGCCAGCAGCGTAACTGGGCTAAAGAACACCGGGGAGCTGTTTTTT
V: TRBV9
size: NA
J: TRBJ2-2
D: NA

CDR3: CSVEGASPGGSGNTIYF
DNA: TGCAGCGTTGAAGGCGCCTCTCCGGGAGGGTCTGGAAACACCATATATTTT
V: TRBV29-1
size: NA
J: TRBJ1-3
D: NA

CDR3: CSVQGSNQPQHF
DNA: TGCAGCGTCCAGGGCTCCAATCAGCCCCAGCATTTT
V: TRBV29-1
size: NA
J: TRBJ1-5
D: NA

CDR3: CASSSQKRPPLHF
DNA: TGTGCCAGCAGCTCCCAAAAGAGGCCGCCCCTCCACTTT
V: TRBV7-2
size: NA
J: TRBJ1-6
D: NA

CDR3: CSVEEAGQGAFEQFF
DNA: TGCAGCGTTGAAGAAGCGGGACAGGGGGCTTTCGAGCAGTTCTTC
V: TRBV29-1
size: once
J: TRBJ2-1
D: TRBD1

CDR3: CASSLGSGKETQYF
DNA: TGTGCCAGCAGCTTGGGTAGCGGGAAAGAGACCCAGTACTTC
V: TRBV5-5
size: NA
J: TRBJ2-5
D: TRBD2

CDR3: CASSLQREFTDTQYF
DNA: TGTGCCAGCAGTTTACAGCGGGAGTTCACAGATACGCAGTATTTT
V: TRBV28
size: NA
J: TRBJ2-3
D: TRBD2

CDR3: CASSLVHAVDEQFF
DNA: TGTGCCAGCAGCTTGGTTCACGCGGTGGATGAGCAGTTCTTC
V: TRBV5-6
size: once
J: TRBJ2-1
D: NA

CDR3: CASKASGRIQETQYF
DNA: TGTGCCAGCAAGGCTAGCGGGAGGATCCAAGAGACCCAGTACTTC
V: TRBV6-6
size: NA
J: TRBJ2-5
D: TRBD2

CDR3: CASSLGQVSTGELFF
DNA: TGTGCCAGCAGCTTAGGACAGGTCAGCACCGGGGAGCTGTTTTTT
V: TRBV7-8
size: few
J: TRBJ2-2
D: NA

CDR3: CASSLQGGRIQETQYF
DNA: TGTGCCAGCAGCTTACAGGGCGGGAGAATCCAAGAGACCCAGTACTTC
V: TRBV7-9
size: NA
J: TRBJ2-5
D: TRBD2

CDR3: CASSPVAGGRTGELFF
DNA: TGTGCCAGCAGCCCGGTGGCGGGGGGTCGTACCGGGGAGCTGTTTTTT
V: TRBV7-9
size: NA
J: TRBJ2-2
D: TRBD2

CDR3: CASSLERDRDSRKGYTF
DNA: TGTGCCAGCAGTTTAGAGAGGGACAGGGACTCACGGAAGGGCTACACCTTC
V: TRBV28
size: NA
J: TRBJ1-2
D: TRBD1

CDR3: CASSAGGAVRTGELFF
DNA: TGTGCCAGCAGCGCCGGGGGGGCCGTACGCACCGGGGAGCTGTTTTTT
V: TRBV9
size: NA
J: TRBJ2-2
D: TRBD2

CDR3: CARLRGTEAFF
DNA: TGCGCCAGACTTCGGGGCACTGAAGCTTTCTTT
V: TRBV10-1
size: few
J: TRBJ1-1
D: NA

CDR3: CAWSSAGLDNYGYTF
DNA: TGTGCCTGGAGTTCAGCAGGCCTGGATAACTATGGCTACACCTTC
V: TRBV30
size: NA
J: TRBJ1-2
D: NA

CDR3: CASSLGQVGRQPQHF
DNA: TGTGCCAGCAGTTTAGGGCAGGTCGGTCGTCAGCCCCAGCATTTT
V: TRBV28
size: once
J: TRBJ1-5
D: NA

CDR3: CASSLDLGGGQPQHF
DNA: TGCGCCAGCAGCTTGGATCTTGGGGGCGGACAGCCCCAGCATTTT
V: TRBV5-1
size: NA
J: TRBJ1-5
D: NA

CDR3: CASSDHPSSYEQYF
DNA: TGCGCCAGCAGTGACCACCCTAGCTCCTACGAGCAGTACTTC
V: TRBV10-1
size: NA
J: TRBJ2-7
D: NA

CDR3: CASHIGGGRYNEQFF
DNA: TGTGCCAGTCACATCGGCGGGGGACGCTACAATGAGCAGTTCTTC
V: TRBV19
size: NA
J: TRBJ2-1
D: TRBD2

CDR3: CASSWGQNYEQYF
DNA: TGTGCCAGCAGTTGGGGACAGAACTACGAGCAGTACTTC
V: TRBV6-5
size: NA
J: TRBJ2-7
D: TRBD1

CDR3: CARSGCTRGNSGEQFF
DNA: TGTGCCAGATCCGGATGTACCCGGGGTAATAGCGGTGAGCAGTTCTTC
V: TRBV9
size: NA
J: TRBJ2-1
D: NA

CDR3: CASSYQQGHNSPLHF
DNA: TGTGCCAGCAGTTATCAACAGGGGCATAATTCACCCCTCCACTTT
V: TRBV6-6
size: NA
J: TRBJ1-6
D: TRBD1